The sequence of this T cell receptor beta chain was determined in a study of T cell responses to AZD1222 COVID-19 vaccine. Some clones are missing from TCRdb's copy, which holds only in-frame ones; the method was immunoSEQ multiplex PCR. Of 200,000 or so clones listed, approximately 93% are singletons. The V end was cut by 8 bases, the J end by 0 bases, with 5 bases between. The CDR3 runs 12 residues. Comments on this clone: Its antigen is unidentified. The sample has other DNA sequences that encode this CDR3 too.

Study-wide points: Seropositive at baseline were only a handful of AZD1222 recipients.

The sequencing here drew on peripheral blood, taken 28 days after the second AZD1222 dose. The TCR originated in an adult who received the AZD1222 COVID-19 vaccine. This sequence joins TRBV12-3 or TRBV12-4 and TRBJ1-3; D call uncertain. CDR3 DNA: TGTGCCAGCCGGCGCTCTGGAAACACCATATATTTT. Encoded protein: CASRRSGNTIYF.